These T cell receptor beta chains were read from a single sample in a study of shared clonotypes between healthy human individuals. The table came from immunoSEQ multiplex PCR; TCRdb's copy has only in-frame clones and leaves some out. The sample lists about 2 million clones; less than 95% were seen once. Sequencing was carried out using naive CD8+ T cells sorted from blood. These receptors all stem from a man aged 18 to 35 in good health. Each CDR3 is given with its conserved first and last residue. A D gene is named only where the DNA matches it firmly. Clone sizes are given selectively: once, few, many, or a class where the clone is expanded.

-,TRBD2,TRBJ2-2,17,TRBV7-8,TGTGCCAGCAGCTTGAGGCCTAGCGGGAGTGGGACCGGGGAGCTGTTTTTT,CASSLRPSGSGTGELFF
-,-,TRBJ2-7,11,TRBV7-2,TGTGCCAGCAGCTCGACATACGAGCAGTACTTC,CASSSTYEQYF
-,-,TRBJ2-7,13,TRBV6-5,TGTGCCAGCAGTTACGACGGTGGTTACGAGCAGTACTTC,CASSYDGGYEQYF
few,-,TRBJ2-1,14,TRBV25-1,TGTGCCAGCAGTGAGGGGGGATCGTACAATGAGCAGTTCTTC,CASSEGGSYNEQFF
once,TRBD1,TRBJ1-1,16,TRBV7-4,TGTGCCAGCAGCACCCGGGACAGCAAATTGAACACTGAAGCTTTCTTT,CASSTRDSKLNTEAFF
-,TRBD2,TRBJ2-1,17,TRBV9,TGTGCCAGCAGCGTTTCTCGGTCCAGCGGGAGTAACAATGAGCAGTTCTTC,CASSVSRSSGSNNEQFF
-,-,TRBJ2-3,16,TRBV6-4,TGTGCCAGCAGTGATCGGCCCGCCCCGGGCGCAGATACGCAGTATTTT,CASSDRPAPGADTQYF
-,TRBD1,TRBJ2-7,13,TRBV28,TGTGCCAGCAGCCATAGACAGGGGTACGAGCAGTACTTC,CASSHRQGYEQYF
-,-,TRBJ2-7,13,TRBV5-5,TGTGCCAGCAGCTTGACGGAATACCACGAGCAGTACTTC,CASSLTEYHEQYF
-,-,TRBJ2-5,13,TRBV5-8,TGTGCCAGCAGCGCTTTGTTCGAAGAGACCCAGTACTTC,CASSALFEETQYF
-,-,TRBJ2-7,13,TRBV30,TGTGCCTGGAGTGTTGGGCAGGGCTACGAGCAGTACTTC,CAWSVGQGYEQYF
-,-,TRBJ2-1,13,TRBV7-9,TGTGCCAGCAGCCTTAGGGCAGACAATGAGCAGTTCTTC,CASSLRADNEQFF
-,-,TRBJ2-1,14,TRBV19,TGTGCCAGTAGTATCAGGGGGGGGCCGAATGAGCAGTTCTTC,CASSIRGGPNEQFF
-,TRBD1,TRBJ2-7,15,TRBV4-3,TGCGCCAGCAGCCAAGATTCCGGGACAGGGTACGAGCAGTACTTC,CASSQDSGTGYEQYF
-,TRBD1,TRBJ1-6,14,TRBV28,TGTGCCAGCAGCCGGGACAGACTCAATTCACCCCTCCACTTT,CASSRDRLNSPLHF
once,-,TRBJ1-2,14,TRBV2,TGTGCCAGCACTCTGACAGAAACTAACTATGGCTACACCTTC,CASTLTETNYGYTF
-,-,TRBJ2-5,13,TRBV9,TGTGCCAGCAGCAAAGGAAGTCCGGAGACCCAGTACTTC,CASSKGSPETQYF
-,-,TRBJ2-7,13,TRBV29-1,TGCAGCGTCCCCCAGGGCAGGGCAGACGAGCAGTACTTC,CSVPQGRADEQYF
-,-,TRBJ2-5,15,TRBV9,TGTGCCAGCAGCGCAGGCTCCCAGGTCCAAGAGACCCAGTACTTC,CASSAGSQVQETQYF
once,-,TRBJ1-6,15,TRBV4-1,TGCGCCAGCAGCAACACTCAGGGGTCAGATTCACCCCTCCACTTT,CASSNTQGSDSPLHF
once,TRBD1,TRBJ2-7,15,TRBV9,TGTGCCAGCAGCGTTGGGACAGGGGGCTCCTACGAGCAGTACTTC,CASSVGTGGSYEQYF
-,TRBD2,TRBJ2-1,17,TRBV5-1,TGCGCCAGCAGCATCGCTTTCCAAGCGGGGGTATACAATGAGCAGTTCTTC,CASSIAFQAGVYNEQFF
-,-,TRBJ1-3,17,TRBV9,TGTGCCAGCAGCGGCGTGGTCGGGGGCGCGAGAGGAAACACCATATATTTT,CASSGVVGGARGNTIYF